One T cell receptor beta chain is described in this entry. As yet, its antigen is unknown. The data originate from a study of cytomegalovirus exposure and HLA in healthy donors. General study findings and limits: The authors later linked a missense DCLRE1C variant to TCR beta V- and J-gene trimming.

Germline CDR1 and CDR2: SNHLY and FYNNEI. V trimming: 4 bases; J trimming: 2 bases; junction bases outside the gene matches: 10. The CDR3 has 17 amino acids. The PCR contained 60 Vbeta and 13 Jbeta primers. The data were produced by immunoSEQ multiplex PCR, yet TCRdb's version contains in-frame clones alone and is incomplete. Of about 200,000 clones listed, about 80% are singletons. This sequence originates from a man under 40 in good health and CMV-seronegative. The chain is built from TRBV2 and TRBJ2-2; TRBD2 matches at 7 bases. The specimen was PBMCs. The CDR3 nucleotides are TGTGCCAGCAGTGCTAGCGGACTACCCATTAACACCGGGGAGCTGTTTTTT. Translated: CASSASGLPINTGELFF.